These T cell receptor beta chains were read from a single sample in a study of molecular identifiers for immune sequencing clone quantification. TCRdb re-called the PCR reads with MiXCR, one entry per CDR3 protein. The sample records over 70,000 distinct CDR3 sequences, roughly 23% being singletons. Sequencing was done on a sample of naive CD8+ T cells from blood, with Jurkat cell RNA spiked in. The receptors stem from a human donor in good health. Some libraries in this study had Jurkat cell RNA spiked in. Both conserved end residues are part of each CDR3. The order of the fields is D gene, clone size, V gene, J gene, CDR3 DNA, CDR3 protein. The D gene is left open where the match is weak. A row's size may be missing; if present it is once, few, many or a size class.

d_gene: .
abundance: .
v_gene: TRBV2
j_gene: TRBJ2-7
CDR3nt: TGTGCCAGCAGTGGTCAGCGTATCTCCTACGAGCAGTACTTC
CDR3aa: CASSGQRISYEQYF

d_gene: TRBD2
abundance: once
v_gene: TRBV3-1
j_gene: TRBJ2-7
CDR3nt: TGTGCCAGCACCCAAGGAGCGGGAGGGAGTAACGAGCAGTACTTC
CDR3aa: CASTQGAGGSNEQYF

d_gene: .
abundance: many
v_gene: TRBV6-2/TRBV6-3
j_gene: TRBJ2-7
CDR3nt: TGTGCCAGCAGCCAACTCGGGGGCGGGAGAGCCCACGAGCAGTACTTC
CDR3aa: CASSQLGGGRAHEQYF

d_gene: .
abundance: .
v_gene: TRBV5-3
j_gene: TRBJ2-7
CDR3nt: TGTGCCAGCAGCTTGGGGGGCCCACCCTACCAGCAGTACTTC
CDR3aa: CASSLGGPPYQQYF

d_gene: .
abundance: many
v_gene: TRBV6-2/TRBV6-3
j_gene: TRBJ2-3
CDR3nt: TGTGCCAGCAGTTACTGGGGTTCGGATACGCAGTATTTT
CDR3aa: CASSYWGSDTQYF

d_gene: .
abundance: many
v_gene: TRBV15
j_gene: TRBJ1-5
CDR3nt: TGTGCCACCAGCAGGGACAGAGGATCGCGACAGCCCCAGCATTTT
CDR3aa: CATSRDRGSRQPQHF

d_gene: TRBD2
abundance: few
v_gene: TRBV27
j_gene: TRBJ2-3
CDR3nt: TGTGCCAGCAGTCCGGGACTAGCGGGAGGGACCGATCGGTATTTT
CDR3aa: CASSPGLAGGTDRYF

d_gene: .
abundance: few
v_gene: TRBV20-1
j_gene: TRBJ2-3
CDR3nt: TGCAGTGCTAGAGAGGGGGGACCGCACCCAGATACGCAGTATTTT
CDR3aa: CSAREGGPHPDTQYF

d_gene: .
abundance: .
v_gene: TRBV5-5
j_gene: TRBJ2-7
CDR3nt: TGTGCCAGCAGCCAATCCGGGTCCTACGGGCAGTACTTC
CDR3aa: CASSQSGSYGQYF

d_gene: TRBD2
abundance: .
v_gene: TRBV27
j_gene: TRBJ2-3
CDR3nt: TGTGCCAGCAGTTTTATAGCGGGAGATACAAATACGCAGTATTTT
CDR3aa: CASSFIAGDTNTQYF

d_gene: TRBD2
abundance: few
v_gene: TRBV7-9
j_gene: TRBJ2-5
CDR3nt: TGTGCCAGCAGCCCATGGGGACTAGCGGTAGCGGAGACCCAGTACTTC
CDR3aa: CASSPWGLAVAETQYF

d_gene: TRBD2
abundance: many
v_gene: TRBV24-1
j_gene: TRBJ2-3
CDR3nt: TGTGCCACCCGAACCGGGACTAGCGACACAGATACGCAGTATTTT
CDR3aa: CATRTGTSDTDTQYF

d_gene: .
abundance: .
v_gene: TRBV13
j_gene: TRBJ2-1
CDR3nt: TGTGCCAGCAGCTTCCCAGGGGATGGGCAGTTCTTC
CDR3aa: CASSFPGDGQFF

d_gene: .
abundance: .
v_gene: TRBV5-3
j_gene: TRBJ2-1
CDR3nt: TGTGCCAGAAGCAAAGACAATATCAGGGTTCCCCGACGAAGGAGTTCTCGCGATGAGCAGTTCTTC
CDR3aa: CARSKDNIRVPRRRSSRDEQFF

d_gene: .
abundance: .
v_gene: TRBV5-5
j_gene: TRBJ1-6
CDR3nt: TGTGCCAGCAGCTCGGGGTTACAGGCGACAAATTCACCCCTCCACTTT
CDR3aa: CASSSGLQATNSPLHF

d_gene: TRBD2
abundance: many
v_gene: TRBV3-1
j_gene: TRBJ2-3
CDR3nt: TGTGCCAGCAGCCAATCCGGGACTAGCGGGGTTAGCACAGATACGCAGTATTTT
CDR3aa: CASSQSGTSGVSTDTQYF

d_gene: .
abundance: .
v_gene: TRBV7-8
j_gene: TRBJ1-1
CDR3nt: TGTGCCAGCAGCTTATGGCGGCGGGGGATAAACACTGAAGCTTTCTTT
CDR3aa: CASSLWRRGINTEAFF

d_gene: .
abundance: many
v_gene: TRBV6-5
j_gene: TRBJ2-6
CDR3nt: TGTGCCAGCAGTTACTCGACCAGCTCAGGGGCCAACGTCCTGACTTTC
CDR3aa: CASSYSTSSGANVLTF

d_gene: .
abundance: .
v_gene: TRBV5-6
j_gene: TRBJ2-7
CDR3nt: TGTGCCAGCAGCGTGGGGGCAGGATCCTACGAGCAGTACTTC
CDR3aa: CASSVGAGSYEQYF

d_gene: .
abundance: many
v_gene: TRBV6-1
j_gene: TRBJ2-7
CDR3nt: TGTGCCAGCAGTGAAAACACCCTCTTGTCCCTGGAGCAGTACTTC
CDR3aa: CASSENTLLSLEQYF

d_gene: .
abundance: .
v_gene: TRBV5-4
j_gene: TRBJ1-4
CDR3nt: TGTGCCAGCAGCCCACAGACCGCCACATATATTGAAAAACTGTTTTTT
CDR3aa: CASSPQTATYIEKLFF

d_gene: .
abundance: .
v_gene: TRBV12-3/TRBV12-4
j_gene: TRBJ1-6
CDR3nt: TGTGCCACCAGGGATGGGGGTACGAATTCACCCCTCCACTTT
CDR3aa: CATRDGGTNSPLHF

d_gene: TRBD1
abundance: many
v_gene: TRBV5-4
j_gene: TRBJ1-2
CDR3nt: TGTGCCAGCAGCTTGCCTATGACAGGGACGTACTATGGCTACACCTTC
CDR3aa: CASSLPMTGTYYGYTF

d_gene: .
abundance: many
v_gene: TRBV4-1
j_gene: TRBJ1-3
CDR3nt: TGCGCCAGCAGCCAACCTTCACCGAGCTCTGGAAACACCATATATTTT
CDR3aa: CASSQPSPSSGNTIYF

d_gene: .
abundance: few
v_gene: TRBV5-1
j_gene: TRBJ2-1
CDR3nt: TGCGCCAGCAGCTTGGGGAATTGGGGGACCTACAATGAGCAGTTCTTC
CDR3aa: CASSLGNWGTYNEQFF

d_gene: .
abundance: .
v_gene: TRBV1
j_gene: TRBJ2-5
CDR3nt: TGCACCAGCAGCCAAGATCATTCCGGGGGGGGGAGCCAGTACTTC
CDR3aa: CTSSQDHSGGGSQYF

d_gene: TRBD1
abundance: few
v_gene: TRBV12-3/TRBV12-4
j_gene: TRBJ2-7
CDR3nt: TGTGCCAGCAGTCCCCGGGACAGGGGGATCTACGAGCAGTACTTC
CDR3aa: CASSPRDRGIYEQYF

d_gene: .
abundance: few
v_gene: TRBV28
j_gene: TRBJ1-5
CDR3nt: TGTGCCAGCAGTTTAAGGGTGTGGCAGGGCTCGGGCAATCAGCCCCAGCATTTT
CDR3aa: CASSLRVWQGSGNQPQHF

d_gene: .
abundance: few
v_gene: TRBV7-8
j_gene: TRBJ2-7
CDR3nt: TGTGCCAGCAGCTTTGCAGGGCCCTCCTACGAGCAGTACTTC
CDR3aa: CASSFAGPSYEQYF

d_gene: .
abundance: .
v_gene: TRBV6-2/TRBV6-3
j_gene: TRBJ2-6
CDR3nt: TGTGCCAGCAGCCTGATCCTCTCTGGGGCCCACGTCCTGACTTTC
CDR3aa: CASSLILSGAHVLTF

d_gene: .
abundance: few
v_gene: TRBV28
j_gene: TRBJ2-5
CDR3nt: TGTGCCAGCAGGGTCCAGGGGCAAGAGACCCAGTACTTC
CDR3aa: CASRVQGQETQYF

d_gene: TRBD2
abundance: few
v_gene: TRBV15
j_gene: TRBJ2-3
CDR3nt: TGTGCCACCAGCAGCGGACTAGCGGGGGAATACACTAGCACAGATACGCAGTATTTT
CDR3aa: CATSSGLAGEYTSTDTQYF

d_gene: TRBD2
abundance: many
v_gene: TRBV28
j_gene: TRBJ2-7
CDR3nt: TGTGCCAGCAGTTTGACTAGCGGGGGCTACGAGCAGTACTTC
CDR3aa: CASSLTSGGYEQYF

d_gene: .
abundance: few
v_gene: TRBV7-3
j_gene: TRBJ1-1
CDR3nt: TGTGCCAGCAGCTTAGGAGCAGGAGGGACGGCTGAAGCTTTCTTT
CDR3aa: CASSLGAGGTAEAFF

d_gene: TRBD1
abundance: many
v_gene: TRBV29-1
j_gene: TRBJ2-1
CDR3nt: TGCAGCGCCTATGGGACAGCCGGCCTCACCTACAATGAGCAGTTCTTC
CDR3aa: CSAYGTAGLTYNEQFF

d_gene: .
abundance: many
v_gene: TRBV5-4
j_gene: TRBJ2-7
CDR3nt: TGTGCCAGCAGCTTGGGGGCAGGGGTCGCACAAGCCTACGAGCAGTACTTC
CDR3aa: CASSLGAGVAQAYEQYF

d_gene: .
abundance: many
v_gene: TRBV5-1
j_gene: TRBJ2-5
CDR3nt: TGCGCCAGCAGCTTGTCCCAGAGCCAAGAGACCCAGTACTTC
CDR3aa: CASSLSQSQETQYF

d_gene: .
abundance: .
v_gene: TRBV12-3/TRBV12-4
j_gene: TRBJ1-2
CDR3nt: TGTGCCAGCAGCCCCCTCGGGGTTCCAGATGGCTACGCCTTC
CDR3aa: CASSPLGVPDGYAF

d_gene: TRBD1
abundance: few
v_gene: TRBV5-1
j_gene: TRBJ2-1
CDR3nt: TGCGCCAGCAGCTTGGGGGACAGATTACACGATGAGCAGTTCTTC
CDR3aa: CASSLGDRLHDEQFF

d_gene: .
abundance: few
v_gene: TRBV7-9
j_gene: TRBJ1-6
CDR3nt: TGTGCCAGCAGCTTAGATTACGGGGATCCACCCCTCCACTTT
CDR3aa: CASSLDYGDPPLHF

d_gene: .
abundance: few
v_gene: TRBV6-2/TRBV6-3
j_gene: TRBJ2-2
CDR3nt: TGTGCCAGCAGTTACTCGATAGGTGCTAGCTGGAACACCGGGGAGCTGTTTTTT
CDR3aa: CASSYSIGASWNTGELFF

d_gene: .
abundance: few
v_gene: TRBV7-9
j_gene: TRBJ1-4
CDR3nt: TGTGCCAGCAGCGACAGCTCAGAACCAACTAATGAAAAACTGTTTTTT
CDR3aa: CASSDSSEPTNEKLFF

d_gene: TRBD2
abundance: few
v_gene: TRBV20-1
j_gene: TRBJ2-7
CDR3nt: TGCAGTGCTAGAAGTCTAGCGGAAAGCTCCTACGAGCAGTACTTC
CDR3aa: CSARSLAESSYEQYF

d_gene: TRBD2
abundance: many
v_gene: TRBV9
j_gene: TRBJ2-6
CDR3nt: TGTGCCAGCAGCGCCGGACTAGCGGCTAGCTCTGGGGCCAACGTCCTGACTTTC
CDR3aa: CASSAGLAASSGANVLTF

d_gene: .
abundance: few
v_gene: TRBV5-4
j_gene: TRBJ1-1
CDR3nt: TGTGCCAGCAGCCCTCAGAGGGATGGCACTGAAGCTTTCTTT
CDR3aa: CASSPQRDGTEAFF

d_gene: TRBD2
abundance: .
v_gene: TRBV11-2
j_gene: TRBJ2-7
CDR3nt: TGTGCCAGCAGCTTAGTGCGGACTAGCGTAGCCTACGAGCAGTACTTC
CDR3aa: CASSLVRTSVAYEQYF

d_gene: TRBD1
abundance: .
v_gene: TRBV12-3/TRBV12-4
j_gene: TRBJ2-2
CDR3nt: TGTGCCGGCAGTCCCCAAGCAGGGGGCCCCGGGGAGCTGTTTTTT
CDR3aa: CAGSPQAGGPGELFF

d_gene: .
abundance: once
v_gene: TRBV4-3
j_gene: TRBJ2-6
CDR3nt: TGCGCCCGCAGCCACGGTCTGTCGGGCAGCCCCTCTGGGGCCCACGTCCTGCCTTTC
CDR3aa: CARSHGLSGSPSGAHVLPF

d_gene: .
abundance: .
v_gene: TRBV28
j_gene: TRBJ1-5
CDR3nt: TGTGCCAGCAGCCCCCTGGAGGAGGGGGACGCAGCCCAGCATTTT
CDR3aa: CASSPLEEGDAAQHF

d_gene: TRBD1
abundance: few
v_gene: TRBV6-2/TRBV6-3
j_gene: TRBJ1-1
CDR3nt: TGTGCCAGCAGCTCGACAGGGTACCCTGAAGCTTTCTTT
CDR3aa: CASSSTGYPEAFF

d_gene: .
abundance: .
v_gene: TRBV30
j_gene: TRBJ1-1
CDR3nt: TGTGCCTGGAGTGTTGGGGGGCCCACTAAAGCTTTCTTT
CDR3aa: CAWSVGGPTKAFF